The 21 T cell receptor beta chains in this list originate from one sample, sequenced in a study of T cells expressing NK-cell markers (dated by TCRdb to about 2020). The library was built by means of 5' RACE. The data were produced on an Illumina HiSeq 2000. Through TCRdb reprocessing, the reads give one entry per CDR3 protein sequence; DNA is omitted. This sample's clone table shows 200,000 to 300,000 distinct CDR3 sequences. 0.39% of the sample comes from the top ten. Material: blood T cells: a sorted CD56 or NKG2C T cell subset, CD4+ or CD8+ T cells, or bulk PBMC T cells (not recorded which). These receptors all stem from a man aged 18 to 35 in good health. Donor details come from another sample of the same person, matched by shared clones.

This chain connects TRBV29-1 to TRBJ2-7; TCRdb gives TRBD2 as the D gene, but with no DNA this cannot be confirmed. This CDR3 contains 16 residues. The germline CDR1 and CDR2 sequences are SQVTM and ANQGSEA. The CDR3 region is CSVAKMTSGRAREQYF.

The chain combines TRBV10-3 with TRBJ2-7; TCRdb indicates TRBD2, and absent DNA this call remains unverified. The CDR3 is 15 amino acids. Germline CDR1 reads ENHRY; CDR2 reads SYGVKD. CDR3 sequence reads: CAISDSVGVVYEQYF.

The chain uses TRBV29-1 and TRBJ2-1; TCRdb's D call, TRBD2, is unchecked because there is no DNA. The germline V gene encodes CDR1 SQVTM and CDR2 ANQGSEA. CDR3 length: 19 amino acids. CDR3 region: CSVRLGAGGPTSSYNEQFF.

The J gene is TRBJ2-5, the V gene TRBV4-3; TCRdb proposes TRBD1, but this gene call is untestable without DNA. The CDR3 is made up of 15 amino acids. Germline CDR1 reads LGHNA; CDR2 reads YSLEER. The CDR3 sequence is CASSHGTNPQETQYF.

The chain recombines TRBV18 with TRBJ2-3; the TCRdb call, TRBD2, lacks DNA for checking. From germline, CDR1 is KGHSH and CDR2 LQKENI. The CDR3 runs to 14 residues. The CDR3 sequence: CASSPPARADTQYF.

J is TRBJ2-1 and V is TRBV7-9. The V gene's germline CDR1 is SEHNR and CDR2 FQNEAQ (reference sequence). This CDR3 comprises 12 residues. CDR3 protein: CASSRAGDEQFF. Variable domain in full (rest from reference TRBV7-9 and TRBJ2-1): DTGVSQNPRHKITKRGQNVTFRCDPISEHNRLYWYRQTLGQGPEFLTYFQNEAQLEKSRLLSDRFSAERPKGSFSTLEIQRTEQGDSAMYLCASSRAGDEQFFGPGTRLTVL.

The V and J genes are TRBV30 and TRBJ2-7; the TCRdb call, TRBD1, lacks DNA for checking. The CDR3 runs to 14 residues. Germline CDR1 GTSNPN, CDR2 SVGIG (reference sequence). The CDR3 loop is CAWTYGQAAWEQYF.

V and J are TRBV12-3 or TRBV12-4 and TRBJ2-7; TCRdb's D call of TRBD1 is untestable without DNA. The CDR3 extends over 15 amino acids. The CDR3 loop reads CASSLLGTGAYEQYF.

J is TRBJ2-2 and V is TRBV20-1. The germline V gene encodes CDR1 DFQATT and CDR2 SNEGSKA (reference sequence). The length of the CDR3 is 15 residues. CDR3 sequence: CSAPYRLAHTGELFF.

This rearrangement joins TRBV6-1 to TRBJ1-4; there is no DNA to check the TCRdb D call of TRBD1. The CDR3 is made up of 14 amino acids. Germline CDR1 is MNHNS and CDR2 is SASEGT. CDR3 region: CASRFGTGGEKLFF.

The chain is built from TRBV5-6 and TRBJ1-4; TCRdb indicates TRBD1, and absent DNA this call remains unverified. The CDR3 consists of 15 residues. In germline, CDR1 is SGHDT, CDR2 YYEEEE. The CDR3 sequence: CASSFRTGLAEKLFF. The full variable domain, in which reference TRBV5-6 and TRBJ1-4 provide the parts outside the CDR3, is DAGVTQSPTHLIKTRGQQVTLRCSPKSGHDTVSWYQQALGQGPQFIFQYYEEEERQRGNFPDRFSGHQFPNYSSELNVNALLLGDSALYLCASSFRTGLAEKLFFGSGTQLSVL.

J is TRBJ2-3 and V is TRBV10-1; TCRdb indicates TRBD1, and absent DNA this call remains unverified. Germline CDR1 WNHNN, CDR2 SYGVQD (reference sequence). The CDR3 sequence is 16 residues long. The CDR3 protein is CASSEGRTAGTDTQYF.

The genes are TRBV14 and TRBJ1-1. Germline V gene sequence: CDR1 SGHDN, CDR2 FVKESK. CDR3 length: 16 residues. The CDR3 sequence: CASSPTRGIGNTEVSF.

The chain has TRBV12-3 or TRBV12-4 and TRBJ1-4. The CDR3 consists of 15 residues. The CDR3 sequence: CASSLGSRTNEKLFF.

J is TRBJ1-5 and V is TRBV15. Per germline, CDR1 LNHNV and CDR2 YYDKDF (reference sequence). The CDR3 sequence is 14 residues long. The CDR3 sequence: CATSSDSGNQPQHF.

This CDR3 is CATSRWGDSTNYGYTF. The J gene is TRBJ1-2, the V gene TRBV15; TCRdb calls TRBD1, which cannot be checked without DNA. This CDR3 has 16 residues. In germline, CDR1 is LNHNV, CDR2 YYDKDF (reference sequence).

The chain carries TRBV12-3 or TRBV12-4 and TRBJ2-7; TCRdb proposes TRBD1, but this gene call is untestable without DNA. This CDR3 contains 13 residues. Here the CDR3 reads CASSWTSSYEQYF.

The chain recombines TRBV20-1 with TRBJ1-6. The CDR3 spans 15 residues. Germline CDR1 and CDR2: DFQATT and SNEGSKA (reference sequence). The chain's CDR3 is CSARDGRVLNSPLHF.

The rearrangement joins TRBV6-1 to TRBJ2-1; without DNA, the TCRdb call of TRBD2 cannot be checked. The CDR3 contains 14 residues. The germline CDR1 and CDR2 sequences are MNHNS and SASEGT. The CDR3: CASRDREDNNEQFF.

The CDR3 is CASSTPRDLTYEQYF. V usage is TRBV12-3 or TRBV12-4 and J usage is TRBJ2-7. This CDR3 region has 15 residues.

V is TRBV6-5 and J is TRBJ1-1. Germline V lookup: CDR1 MNHEY, CDR2 SVGAGI. The CDR3 totals 16 residues. The CDR3 spells CASSYPPTQRNTEAFF.